One and the same sample provided the 9 T cell receptor beta chains below, sequenced in a study of Graves' ophthalmopathy and Graves' hyperthyroidism. The authors amplified TCR beta CDR3 regions, and they did so from RNA transcripts for repertoire sequencing. RT-PCR was first run with HTBI primers, then multiplex PCR in a second round. TCRdb processed the multiplex PCR reads anew with MiXCR; each CDR3 protein has one entry. The table records around 340,000 distinct CDR3 sequences, 15% to 20% of them present only once. The specimen sequenced was peripheral blood. The receptors shown here come from an adult man with Graves' ophthalmopathy.

This clonotype was observed at least ten times. The V call is TRBV20-1, the J call TRBJ1-2; unclear D gene. The germline gives CDR1 DFQATT, CDR2 SNEGSKA (reference sequence). V was pared by 0 bases and J by 2 bases, with 16 bases between. This CDR3 contains 16 residues. The CDR3 reads CSARDQAALINYGYTF. CDR3 DNA sequence: TGCAGTGCTAGAGATCAGGCAGCCTTAATCAACTATGGCTACACCTTC.

This clonotype occurred many times. This chain joins TRBV2 and TRBJ1-1, with D possibly being TRBD1 (6 bases). CDR1 is SNHLY, CDR2 FYNNEI, per germline. The CDR3 spans 14 residues. Trimming stripped 7 bases from V and 11 bases from J, with 23 bases between. CDR3 protein: CASITSRGGLMAFF. CDR3 in DNA: TGTGCCAGCATTACGTCCAGGGGAGGCTTGATGGCTTTCTTT.

In its sample, this clonotype was seen many times. V is TRBV19 and J is TRBJ2-7, with TRBD1 matching 10 bases. The junction had 13 bases not matched to a gene; V was cut back by 4 bases and J by 4 bases. Germline V gene sequence: CDR1 LNHDA, CDR2 SQIVND (reference sequence). The CDR3 contains 17 residues. CDR3 region: CASSTIPGTGDSYEQYF. In nucleotides, the CDR3 is TGTGCCAGTAGTACTATACCCGGGACAGGGGACTCTTACGAGCAGTACTTC.

The sample holds many counts of this clonotype. The chain uses TRBV19 and TRBJ1-1; D not certain. This CDR3 has 13 amino acids. CDR1 is LNHDA, CDR2 SQIVND, per germline (reference sequence). V shed 6 bases and J shed 1 base, with 9 bases lying between them. CDR3: CASSILANTEAFF. The CDR3 DNA follows: TGTGCCAGTAGCATTTTGGCGAACACTGAAGCTTTCTTT.

This clonotype has ten or more counts. The V call is TRBV28, the J call TRBJ2-5; the D call may be TRBD1 or TRBD2 (5 bases each). This CDR3 spans 14 amino acids. Germline V gene data show CDR1 as MDHEN and CDR2 as SYDVKM. V was clipped by 6 bases and J by 5 bases, with 16 bases between them. The CDR3 DNA reads as TGTGCCAGCAGCGAACAGACTAAGGGGGAGACCCAGTACTTC. This codes for CASSEQTKGETQYF.

This clonotype showed up many times. This rearrangement joins TRBV6-2 or TRBV6-3 to TRBJ1-2; D gene uncertain. Looked up from germline, CDR1 is MNHEY and CDR2 is SVGEGT. V lost 4 bases and J 3 bases, leaving 12 bases between the germline ends. The length of the CDR3 is 14 residues. DNA for the CDR3: TGTGCCAGCAGTTTGGTCGGGCGAGACTATGGCTACACCTTC. Translating gives CASSLVGRDYGYTF.

The genes are TRBV6-1 and TRBJ1-2; 12 bases are a match to TRBD1. The CDR3 covers 16 residues. Per germline, CDR1 MNHNS and CDR2 SASEGT. V was pared by 0 bases and J by 5 bases, with 4 bases of the junction left unmatched. CDR3 sequence (DNA): TGTGCCAGCAGTGAAGCCGGGACAGGGGGCATTTATGGCTACACCTTC. It specifies CASSEAGTGGIYGYTF.

This clonotype was seen many times. This rearrangement joins TRBV3-1 to TRBJ1-1; D unresolved. With 1 base removed from V and 8 bases from J, the gap between germline ends came to 5 bases. The CDR3 is 11 residues long. Germline CDR1 LGHDT, CDR2 YNNKEL (reference sequence). CDR3 bases: TGTGCCAGCAGCCAAGTCGGAGAAGCTTTCTTT. Translation: CASSQVGEAFF.

This clonotype came up many times. This chain links TRBV4-2 with TRBJ2-4; 8 bases align to TRBD1. Per germline, CDR1 LGHNA and CDR2 YNFKEQ. The CDR3 runs to 15 residues. Germline trimming cut 5 bases from V and 1 base from J; bases unmatched to any gene: 4. CDR3 DNA: TGTGCCAGCAGCGGACAGGGTATGGCCAAAAACATTCAGTACTTC. This encodes CASSGQGMAKNIQYF.